This T cell receptor (beta chain) was retrieved from a study of blood T cell repertoires in COVID-19. Overall study: Sources were T cells, B-cell-depleted T cells, or PBMCs; the material itself was cDNA or gDNA.

In the source study's methods: Reference gene primer amplification gave estimated nucleated cell counts. Assay used: immunoSEQ multiplex PCR; TCRdb lists only in-frame clones, some missing. V and J calls and clone size follow that table, whereas D and trimming were derived from the DNA. The sample comprises over 200,000 clones, around 83% of which are singletons, and about 5.7% rests with the top ten. The CDR3 sequence is 14 residues long. Germline CDR1 is SGDLS and CDR2 is YYNGEE. With 4 bases removed from V and 5 bases from J, the gap between germline ends came to 15 bases. The sequenced sample consisted of peripheral blood. This TCR came from a man older than 75 with acute or convalescent COVID-19. V gene TRBV9 combines with J gene TRBJ2-5; possibly TRBD1 for D (6 bases). Here the CDR3 reads CASSQTTGTETQYF. CDR3 DNA sequence: TGTGCCAGCAGCCAGACCACAGGGACGGAGACCCAGTACTTC.